This is a list of T cell receptor beta chains from one sample in a study of T cell responses to AZD1222 COVID-19 vaccine. The data were produced by immunoSEQ multiplex PCR, yet TCRdb's version contains in-frame clones alone and is incomplete. The sample lists more than 95,000 clones; about 90% were seen once. Source: peripheral blood, taken on day 0 of AZD1222 vaccination. All receptors derive from an adult in good health. Each CDR3 is given with its conserved first and last residue. The size of a clone is reported for some rows only, either as once, few or many, or as a class for expanded clones.

j_gene: TRBJ1-3; v_gene: TRBV23-1; abundance: NA; CDR3aa: CASARGGEDGSGNTIYF
j_gene: TRBJ1-2; v_gene: TRBV5-6; abundance: NA; CDR3aa: CASSLAGRGSNGYTF
j_gene: TRBJ1-2; v_gene: TRBV7-9; abundance: NA; CDR3aa: CASSLEWFGRYDYGYTF
j_gene: TRBJ2-7; v_gene: TRBV6-6; abundance: NA; CDR3aa: CASNHGAGPRTYEQYF
j_gene: TRBJ1-5; v_gene: TRBV6-1; abundance: NA; CDR3aa: CASSELGTKGQPQHF
j_gene: TRBJ1-5; v_gene: TRBV6-2/TRBV6-3; abundance: NA; CDR3aa: CASSYMLTGFSNQPQHF
j_gene: TRBJ2-1; v_gene: TRBV7-2; abundance: NA; CDR3aa: CASSFPGTGYEQFF
j_gene: TRBJ2-7; v_gene: TRBV29-1; abundance: NA; CDR3aa: CSLLDPYSYEQYF
j_gene: TRBJ2-5; v_gene: TRBV7-8; abundance: NA; CDR3aa: CASSLIPLGPGETQYF
j_gene: TRBJ2-7; v_gene: TRBV6-5; abundance: NA; CDR3aa: CASSYSESSYEQYF
j_gene: TRBJ1-6; v_gene: TRBV5-1; abundance: NA; CDR3aa: CASSLAQAIDNSPLHF
j_gene: TRBJ2-7; v_gene: TRBV7-3; abundance: NA; CDR3aa: CASSLGPSSSYEQYF
j_gene: TRBJ1-1; v_gene: TRBV14; abundance: NA; CDR3aa: CASSQAPFRATKETEAFF
j_gene: TRBJ1-5; v_gene: TRBV24-1; abundance: NA; CDR3aa: CATSDPRQGPSQPQHF
j_gene: TRBJ2-3; v_gene: TRBV9; abundance: NA; CDR3aa: CASSVVPDTQYF
j_gene: TRBJ2-1; v_gene: TRBV7-8; abundance: NA; CDR3aa: CASSTKPGQGSILYNEQFF
j_gene: TRBJ1-5; v_gene: TRBV24-1; abundance: NA; CDR3aa: CATGPGGYNQPQHF
j_gene: TRBJ1-2; v_gene: TRBV5-1; abundance: once; CDR3aa: CASSTLYSAGGSTGESYGYTF
j_gene: TRBJ1-4; v_gene: TRBV6-5; abundance: NA; CDR3aa: CASRLRDRGHEKLFF